These 19 T cell receptor beta chains were sequenced from one sample in a study of post-analysis software for immune sequencing data. Study-wide findings and caveats: TRBV5-6, TRBV5-1 and TRBV20-1 belonged to a set of about 5 TRBV segments that were more frequent in patients than controls.

Unique molecular identifiers were present in the TCR beta cDNA libraries. TCRdb re-called the PCR reads with MiXCR, one entry per CDR3 protein. Seen here are a few hundred thousand distinct CDR3 sequences, less than 40% observed once, and the top ten hold around 15%. Their target antigens are unknown. The specimen was blood. The receptors were gathered from a girl under 18 with multiple sclerosis.

The chain recombines TRBV12-3 or TRBV12-4 with TRBJ1-2; D possibly corresponds to TRBD1 (6 bases). This CDR3 is built from 12 residues. V was shortened by 1 base and J by 6 bases, with 6 bases between the two germline ends. As DNA, the CDR3 is TGTGCCAGCAGTTTAGGGACAGATGGCTACACCTTC. It translates to CASSLGTDGYTF.

This clonotype was observed a few times. The V and J genes are TRBV10-3 and TRBJ1-2, with D possibly being TRBD1 (6 bases). With 6 bases removed from V and 3 bases from J, the gap between germline ends came to 14 bases. This CDR3 contains 14 residues. Germline V gene lookup returns CDR1 ENHRY and CDR2 SYGVKD. CDR3 nucleotides: TGTGCCATCAGCCAGGGGCACTCAGACTATGGCTACACCTTC. Protein product: CAISQGHSDYGYTF.

The chain couples TRBV28 to TRBJ2-3; TRBD2 matches at 11 bases. Trimming removed 1 base from V and 4 bases from J; junction bases left unmatched: 4. CDR1 is MDHEN, CDR2 SYDVKM, per germline. The CDR3 runs 16 residues. This CDR3 reads CASSLSLAGDSDTQYF. As DNA, the CDR3 is TGTGCCAGCAGTTTATCACTAGCGGGAGATTCAGATACGCAGTATTTT. The full variable domain, its missing parts supplied by reference TRBV28 and TRBJ2-3, is DVKVTQSSRYLVKRTGEKVFLECVQDMDHENMFWYRQDPGLGLRLIYFSYDVKMKEKGDIPEGYSVSREKKERFSLILESASTNQTSMYLCASSLSLAGDSDTQYFGPGTRLTVL.

A few counts support this clonotype. J is TRBJ2-3 and V is TRBV5-1, with 10 positions matching TRBD1. V was pared by 7 bases and J by 0 bases, with 8 bases of the junction left unmatched. The CDR3 covers 16 residues. Germline V gene data show CDR1 as SGHRS and CDR2 as YFSETQ. Here the CDR3 reads CASGLTGGGSTDTQYF. CDR3 sequence (DNA): TGCGCCAGCGGACTGACAGGGGGCGGTAGCACAGATACGCAGTATTTT.

This clonotype appeared a few times. The rearrangement links TRBV7-2 to TRBJ2-4; D may be TRBD2 (6 bases). The assigned J gene may be wrong: the sequence end matches TRBJ2-5 better. CDR3 length: 12 amino acids. Germline assignment: CDR1 SGHTA and CDR2 FQGNSA. CDR3 in amino acids: CASSLARGTQYF. The CDR3 nucleotides read TGTGCCAGCAGCTTAGCGCGGGGGACCCAGTACTTC.

V and J are TRBV24-1 and TRBJ2-7; a weak D match, TRBD2 (5 bases). The J call may be mistaken, given a closer DNA end match to TRBJ2-4. Germline-derived CDR1 and CDR2 are KGHDR and SFDVKD. This CDR3 region has 13 residues. This CDR3 is CATSDLGRNIQYF. The CDR3 bases are TGTGCCACCAGTGATTTGGGGAGAAACATTCAGTACTTC.

This clonotype was seen ten or more times. The V and J genes are TRBV6-2 or TRBV6-3 and TRBJ2-7; D gene unclear. The CDR3 has 15 amino acids. CDR1 and CDR2 from the germline V gene are MNHEY and SVGEGT. Trimming took 5 bases from V and 7 from J, leaving 21 bases between them. The CDR3 DNA is TGTGCCAGCAGTCCCCCGAAGGGAATGGGTCGGGAGCAGTACTTC. Translation: CASSPPKGMGREQYF.

This clonotype has only a few counts. The chain links TRBV12-3 or TRBV12-4 to TRBJ1-1, with D possibly being TRBD1 (5 bases). The CDR3 extends over 14 amino acids. The V and J ends lost 3 bases and 5 bases respectively, with 13 bases between them. For the CDR3, the DNA is TGTGCCAGCAGTTTTTCCCAGGGAGAGACTGAAGCTTTCTTT. Protein product: CASSFSQGETEAFF.

The V call is TRBV24-1, the J call TRBJ2-1; the match to TRBD2 covers 10 bases. Germline CDR1 KGHDR, CDR2 SFDVKD. Trimming took 4 bases from V and 5 from J; bases not matched to a gene: 4. The CDR3 covers 15 residues. The CDR3, as DNA: TGTGCCACCAGTGACGAGCGGGGGGGCGACAATGAGCAGTTCTTC. This codes for CATSDERGGDNEQFF.

This clonotype turned up a few times. The chain links TRBV5-1 to TRBJ1-4; perhaps TRBD1 as D (5 bases). The CDR3 runs 15 residues. Germline CDR1 and CDR2: SGHRS and YFSETQ. With 3 bases removed from V and 8 bases from J, the gap between germline ends came to 17 bases. In DNA form, the CDR3 reads TGCGCCAGCAGCTCCGGACAAGCCCGGGAAGAAAAACTGTTTTTT. Its protein is CASSSGQAREEKLFF.

The V call is TRBV5-1, the J call TRBJ2-6, with D maybe TRBD2 (5 bases). Germline V lookup: CDR1 SGHRS, CDR2 YFSETQ. V lost 3 bases, J lost 4 bases, and 11 bases lay in between. This CDR3 has 15 residues. CDR3 nucleotides: TGCGCCAGCAGCTGGAGGATAACCGGGGCCAACGTCCTGACTTTC. Translating it yields CASSWRITGANVLTF.

With regard to this clonotype: One junction end disagrees with the germline gene, perhaps due to a read error. The chain is built from TRBV5-1 and TRBJ2-7, with 13 bases matching TRBD2. The CDR3 length is 17 residues. From germline, CDR1 is SGHRS and CDR2 YFSETQ. CDR3 bases: TGCGTCAGCAGCACCGGACTAGCGGGGGAAAACTCCTACGAGCAGTACTTC. It translates to CVSSTGLAGENSYEQYF.

V usage is TRBV7-2 and J usage is TRBJ1-2, with 10 bases that match TRBD1. The trim removed 5 bases at V and 5 bases at J, leaving 14 bases unmatched. Germline loops: CDR1 SGHTA, CDR2 FQGNSA. The CDR3 is 17 amino acids. Here the CDR3 DNA reads TGTGCCAGCAGCCCCCGGGGAGGGACAGGGGCTTTTTATGGCTACACCTTC. Amino acid sequence: CASSPRGGTGAFYGYTF.

Concerning this clonotype itself: One junction end does not reproduce the germline sequence, and a read error may be involved. The chain employs TRBV7-9 and TRBJ2-1, with TRBD1 matching over 7 bases. The CDR3 sequence is 16 residues long. Germline CDR1 reads SEHNR; CDR2 reads FQNEAQ (reference sequence). DNA for the CDR3: TGTGCCAGCAACTTACGGGAAGGGACAGACTACAATGAGCAGTTCTTC. This encodes CASNLREGTDYNEQFF.

V and J are TRBV24-1 and TRBJ1-5; 9 nucleotides line up with TRBD1. The CDR3 sequence is 16 residues long. The ends lost 7 bases at V and 8 bases at J; junction bases unmatched: 14. Per germline, CDR1 KGHDR and CDR2 SFDVKD. CDR3 residues: CATSLNWTGVREPQHF. Written as DNA, the CDR3 is TGTGCCACCAGCCTGAACTGGACAGGGGTACGGGAGCCCCAGCATTTT.

The table lists this clonotype with a few counts. The rearrangement links TRBV13 to TRBJ2-7; tentative D call: TRBD2 (5 bases). The CDR3 contains 13 residues. V lost 3 bases, J lost 7 bases, and 13 bases lay in between. The germline V gene has CDR1 PRHDT and CDR2 FYEKMQ (reference sequence). This CDR3 is CASSLDRPGEQYF. CDR3 sequence (DNA): TGTGCCAGCAGCTTGGATCGACCGGGGGAGCAGTACTTC.

This clonotype was observed a few times. V and J are TRBV11-2 and TRBJ2-1; D remains ambiguous. CDR1 and CDR2 (germline): SGHAT, FQNNGV. The ends were cut back, 5 bases at V and 6 bases at J, with 8 bases in the middle. The CDR3 contains 12 residues. The CDR3 bases are TGTGCCAGCAGCCGGACGGTCAATGAGCAGTTCTTC. It is translated as CASSRTVNEQFF.

This chain connects TRBV14 to TRBJ1-2, with 9 bases aligning to TRBD1. Germline lookup yields CDR1 SGHDN and CDR2 FVKESK. J lost 1 base, V lost 6 bases, and 3 bases had no gene match. The CDR3 extends over 14 amino acids. The DNA for the CDR3 is TGTGCCAGCAGGCGGACAGGGGTTAACTATGGCTACACCTTC. Its protein product is CASRRTGVNYGYTF.

This clonotype has more than one count but fewer than ten. The chain links TRBV20-1 to TRBJ2-7; D ambiguous. Germline V lookup: CDR1 DFQATT, CDR2 SNEGSKA (reference sequence). CDR3 size: 14 residues. V shed 2 bases and J shed 1 base, with 12 bases lying between them. The CDR3 DNA reads TGCAGTGCTAGAAGGTGGGGAAGGTCCTACGAGCAGTACTTC. This gives the protein CSARRWGRSYEQYF.